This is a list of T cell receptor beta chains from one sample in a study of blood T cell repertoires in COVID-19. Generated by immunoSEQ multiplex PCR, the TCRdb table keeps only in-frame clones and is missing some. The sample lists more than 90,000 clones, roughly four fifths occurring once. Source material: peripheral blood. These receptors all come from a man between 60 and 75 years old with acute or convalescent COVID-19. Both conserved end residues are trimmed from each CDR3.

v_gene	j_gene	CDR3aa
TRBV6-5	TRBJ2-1	ASSRGTSSYNEQF
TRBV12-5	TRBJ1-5	ASGPIDVLGADQPQH
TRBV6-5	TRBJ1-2	ASSYSGRASGYT
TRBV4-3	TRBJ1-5	ASSQDQDSHQH
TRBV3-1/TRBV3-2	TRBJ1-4	ASRVGHDKKT
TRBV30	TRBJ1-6	AWSPSSNSPLH
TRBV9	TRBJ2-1	ASSRTSGGYNEQF
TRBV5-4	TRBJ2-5	ASSLAAGLEKVETQY
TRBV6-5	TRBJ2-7	ASKENLYEQY
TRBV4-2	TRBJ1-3	ASSQLGQVSGNTIY
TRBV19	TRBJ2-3	ASKRYPGLAGVTSTDTQY
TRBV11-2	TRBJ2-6	ASSAQTGNLRANVLT
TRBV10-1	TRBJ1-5	ASSELNRGFNQPQH
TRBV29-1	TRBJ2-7	SVGLAGVSYEQY
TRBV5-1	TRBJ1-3	ASQETGSGNTIY
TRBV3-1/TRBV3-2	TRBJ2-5	ASSQGDRETQY
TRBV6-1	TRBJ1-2	ASSEDRLYT
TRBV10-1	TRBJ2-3	ASSEVRRGSTDTQY
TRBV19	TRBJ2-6	ASSTPGANVLT